These 12 T cell receptor beta chains came from one sample sequenced in a study of breast tumors, draining lymph nodes, adjacent tissues. Breast cancer patients provided tissue from their axillary draining lymph nodes. Each CDR3 protein is one row after TCRdb ran MiXCR on the multiplex PCR reads. The sample has about 270,000 distinct CDR3 sequences; roughly 30% are singletons. The sequencing sample was made of axillary lymph node tissue. The receptors were sampled from a female donor with breast cancer. Some clones in this sample may be carry-over from other donors' samples.

Ten or more counts support this clonotype. The V call is TRBV2, the J call TRBJ1-6; D unclear. CDR3 length: 12 amino acids. V lost 6 bases to trimming and J lost 8 bases, with 8 bases between them. Germline CDR1 and CDR2: SNHLY and FYNNEI. The CDR3 sequence is CASSDGDSPLHF. Written as DNA, the CDR3 is TGTGCCAGCAGCGACGGCGATTCACCCCTCCACTTT.

As for this clonotype: This clone may be a read error of a much larger clone one base away. The V gene is TRBV12-3 or TRBV12-4, the J gene TRBJ2-7; TRBD2 matches at 7 bases. Germline trimming cut 4 bases from V and 5 bases from J; bases unmatched to any gene: 2. The CDR3 spans 12 residues. The CDR3 coding sequence is TGTGCCAGCAGTTCAGGGAGGGACGAGCAGTACTTC. This gives the protein CASSSGRDEQYF.

As concerns this clonotype: A much larger clonotype is one base distant, so this may be a read error. DNA for the CDR3: TGTGCTAGTGGCCACGGGAGTACTTACAATGAGCAGTCCTTC. Translation gives CASGHGSTYNEQSF. The chain joins TRBV12-5 to TRBJ2-1; tentative D call: TRBD2 (6 bases). CDR1 and CDR2 from the germline V gene are LGHNT and FRNRAP. CDR3 size: 14 residues.

This clonotype showed up many times. This chain connects TRBV6-5 to TRBJ1-2, with a possible D match to TRBD1 (5 bases). The CDR3 runs 11 residues. Germline V gene sequence: CDR1 MNHEY, CDR2 SVGAGI. V was pared by 10 bases and J by 7 bases, with 13 bases between. The CDR3 region has the DNA TGTGCCACCCTTGGGGGTCCTGGCTACACCTTC. The encoded protein is CATLGGPGYTF.

The gene calls are TRBV7-2 and TRBJ1-1; 9 nucleotides match TRBD1. CDR1 and CDR2 from the germline V gene are SGHTA and FQGNSA. This CDR3 region has 15 residues. J lost 1 base, V lost 4 bases, and 4 bases had no gene match. CDR3 amino acids: CASSSGTGWNTEAFF. The CDR3 nucleotides are TGTGCCAGCAGCTCCGGGACAGGGTGGAACACTGAAGCTTTCTTT.

The rearrangement uses TRBV7-2 and TRBJ2-1, with D perhaps given as TRBD1 or TRBD2 (5 bases each). The CDR3 has 13 residues. V lost 6 bases and J 5 bases, leaving 11 bases between the germline ends. CDR1 SGHTA and CDR2 FQGNSA come from the germline V gene. CDR3 sequence reads: CASRGRANNEQFF. CDR3 DNA sequence: TGTGCCAGCAGGGGACGGGCAAACAATGAGCAGTTCTTC.

Notes on this clonotype: The junction differs from germline at one of its ends, possibly a read error. The gene calls are TRBV2 and TRBJ2-7, with D maybe TRBD1 (6 bases). This CDR3 contains 12 residues. Germline V gene sequence: CDR1 SNHLY, CDR2 FYNNEI. CDR3 sequence (DNA): TGTGCCAGCAAGGTCAGCCCCTACGAGCAGGGGTTC. This encodes CASKVSPYEQGF.

This clonotype appeared many times. The V gene is TRBV7-8, the J gene TRBJ2-7; D is tentatively TRBD1 or TRBD2 (5 bases each). Germline CDR1 and CDR2: SGHVS and FQNEAQ. The CDR3 covers 13 residues. Trimming left V 6 bases short and J 3 bases short, with 12 bases between. The CDR3 loop is CASRGRTNYEQYF. The CDR3 coding sequence is TGTGCCAGCAGGGGACGGACAAACTACGAGCAGTACTTC.

This clonotype has just a few counts. In DNA form, the CDR3 reads TGTGCCAGCAGGCCCAGAGTCCGGGACAGGGGGCCAGATACGCAGTATTTT. This translates into CASRPRVRDRGPDTQYF. This rearrangement joins TRBV6-6 to TRBJ2-3; TRBD1 aligns across 12 bases. From germline, CDR1 is MNHNY and CDR2 SVGAGI (reference sequence). Trimming removed 6 bases from V and 4 bases from J; junction bases left unmatched: 11. The CDR3 loop spans 17 amino acids.

This clonotype was detected many times. The chain is built from TRBV4-3 and TRBJ2-1, with D unclear. CDR1 and CDR2 (germline): LGHNA, YSLEER. The ends were cut back, 1 base at V and 4 bases at J, with 11 bases in the middle. The CDR3 covers 15 residues. CDR3 region: CASSQASYGYNEQFF. The CDR3, as DNA: TGCGCCAGCAGCCAAGCGTCTTACGGATACAATGAGCAGTTCTTC.

The sample holds many counts of this clonotype. The chain couples TRBV4-2 to TRBJ2-5; 9 nucleotides line up with TRBD1. Trimming at V came to 0 bases and at J to 0 bases, leaving 14 bases not matched to a gene. CDR1 and CDR2 from the germline V gene are LGHNA and YNFKEQ. This CDR3 has 20 amino acids. In DNA, the CDR3 is TGTGCCAGCAGCCAAGAGTGGGGACAGGGCAGAAGGGGGTACCAAGAGACCCAGTACTTC. Translation: CASSQEWGQGRRGYQETQYF.

This clonotype was observed at least ten times. The CDR3 DNA reads TGCGCCAGCAGCAGTACCGGGACGCTCCAAGAGACCCAGTACTTC. It specifies CASSSTGTLQETQYF. The chain joins TRBV5-1 to TRBJ2-5, with D perhaps assigned TRBD1 or TRBD2 (5 bases each). The CDR3 is 15 amino acids. Trimming shortened V by 4 bases and J by 1 base, and 14 bases separated the two germline ends. Germline V CDR1 and CDR2: SGHRS, YFSETQ.